This is a list of T cell receptor beta chains from one sample in a study of T-cell memory formation after mild COVID-19. TCRdb recomputed calls from the 5' RACE reads with MiXCR, one row per CDR3 protein. The data hold some 150,000 distinct CDR3 sequences, with about 19% observed a single time. Sequencing was carried out using PBMCs or a T cell subset sorted from them (not recorded which). The receptors stem from an adult woman who had mild COVID-19 (a few samples of this study predate the infection). Cell type and time point are not known. Each CDR3 is given with its conserved first and last residue. D genes are given only for firm matches. The listing skips clone size in some rows; elsewhere it reads once, few, many or a size class.

D	size	V	J	CDR3	DNA
.	.	TRBV12-3/TRBV12-4	TRBJ1-2	CASSSGLGGYGYTF	TGTGCCAGCAGTTCCGGACTAGGAGGCTATGGCTACACCTTC
TRBD2	.	TRBV10-3	TRBJ2-1	CAISVGTSGVNEQFF	TGTGCCATCAGTGTCGGGACTAGCGGGGTTAATGAGCAGTTCTTC
.	.	TRBV18	TRBJ1-5	CASSPSGIYSNQPQHF	TGTGCCAGCTCACCATCGGGGATTTATAGCAATCAGCCCCAGCATTTT
TRBD2	.	TRBV4-3	TRBJ2-4	CASSQDRIAGGPRAKNIQYF	TGCGCCAGCAGCCAAGATCGGATAGCGGGAGGGCCCAGAGCCAAAAACATTCAGTACTTC
.	few	TRBV7-9	TRBJ1-4	CASSLSKGGVEKLFF	TGTGCCAGCAGCTTATCGAAGGGGGGCGTGGAAAAACTGTTTTTT
.	few	TRBV19	TRBJ2-7	CASSILGGYEQYF	TGTGCCAGTAGTATTTTAGGAGGCTACGAGCAGTACTTC
TRBD2	.	TRBV7-2	TRBJ2-7	CASSSSGTSVSYEQYF	TGTGCCAGCAGCTCCAGCGGGACTAGCGTCTCCTACGAGCAGTACTTC
TRBD1	many	TRBV7-2	TRBJ2-1	CASSLGQGHNEQFF	TGTGCCAGCAGCCTCGGACAGGGGCACAATGAGCAGTTCTTC
.	.	TRBV12-3/TRBV12-4	TRBJ2-1	CASSSVGGEQFF	TGTGCCAGCAGTTCGGTAGGAGGTGAGCAGTTCTTC
.	few	TRBV10-3	TRBJ2-1	CAISESGRINEQFF	TGTGCCATCAGTGAGTCGGGGAGGATCAATGAGCAGTTCTTC
TRBD1	.	TRBV29-1	TRBJ1-2	CSVEGDRSYGYTF	TGCAGCGTTGAAGGGGACAGGTCGTATGGCTACACCTTC
TRBD1	.	TRBV5-1	TRBJ1-6	CASSIVQGADSPLHF	TGCGCCAGCAGCATCGTACAGGGGGCGGATTCACCCCTCCACTTT
.	few	TRBV4-2	TRBJ1-2	CASSQGGGVNYGYTF	TGTGCCAGCAGCCAAGGCGGGGGGGTGAACTATGGCTACACCTTC
TRBD2	few	TRBV18	TRBJ2-5	CASSPGRAGEETQYF	TGTGCCAGCTCACCGGGCCGAGCGGGGGAAGAGACCCAGTACTTC
.	once	TRBV6-2/TRBV6-3	TRBJ2-2	CASSREIGGESTGELFF	TGTGCCAGCAGTAGGGAGATAGGTGGTGAGAGCACCGGGGAGCTGTTTTTT
TRBD1	.	TRBV5-1	TRBJ1-1	CASSSGTGQATEAFF	TGCGCCAGCAGCTCCGGGACAGGGCAGGCGACTGAAGCTTTCTTT
TRBD1	few	TRBV20-1	TRBJ2-5	CSAQKGTGKETQYF	TGCAGTGCCCAGAAGGGGACAGGGAAAGAGACCCAGTACTTC
.	.	TRBV12-3/TRBV12-4	TRBJ1-6	CASSRVNSPLHF	TGTGCCAGCAGTCGCGTTAATTCACCCCTCCACTTT